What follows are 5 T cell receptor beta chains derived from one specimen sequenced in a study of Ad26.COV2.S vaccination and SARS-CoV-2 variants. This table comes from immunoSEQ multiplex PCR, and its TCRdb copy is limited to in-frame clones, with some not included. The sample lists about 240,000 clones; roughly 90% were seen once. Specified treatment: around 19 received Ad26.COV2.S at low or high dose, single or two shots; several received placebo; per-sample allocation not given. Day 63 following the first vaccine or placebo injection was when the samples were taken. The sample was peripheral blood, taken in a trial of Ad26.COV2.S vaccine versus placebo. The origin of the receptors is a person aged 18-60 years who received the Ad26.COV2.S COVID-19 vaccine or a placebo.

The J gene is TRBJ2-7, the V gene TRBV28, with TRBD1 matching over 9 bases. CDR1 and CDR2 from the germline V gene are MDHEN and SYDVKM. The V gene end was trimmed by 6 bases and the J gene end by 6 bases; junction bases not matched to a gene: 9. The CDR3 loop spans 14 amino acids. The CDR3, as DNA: TGTGCCAGCAGGACAATACAGGGGGCCGCCGAGCAGTACTTC. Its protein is CASRTIQGAAEQYF.

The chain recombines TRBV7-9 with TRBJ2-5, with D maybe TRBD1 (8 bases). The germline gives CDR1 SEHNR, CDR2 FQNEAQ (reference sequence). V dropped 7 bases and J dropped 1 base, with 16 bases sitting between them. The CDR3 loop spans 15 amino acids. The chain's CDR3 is CASNPHRGGQETQYF. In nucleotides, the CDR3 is TGTGCCAGCAACCCGCACAGGGGGGGCCAAGAGACCCAGTACTTC. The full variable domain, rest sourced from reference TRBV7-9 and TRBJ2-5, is DTGVSQNPRHKITKRGQNVTFRCDPISEHNRLYWYRQTLGQGPEFLTYFQNEAQLEKSRLLSDRFSAERPKGSFSTLEIQRTEQGDSAMYLCASNPHRGGQETQYFGPGTRLLVL.

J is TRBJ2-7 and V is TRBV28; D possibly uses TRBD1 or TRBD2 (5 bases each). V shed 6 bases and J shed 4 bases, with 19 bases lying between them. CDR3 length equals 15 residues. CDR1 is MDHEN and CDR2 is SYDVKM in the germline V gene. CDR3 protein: CASRPGSVGGYEQYF. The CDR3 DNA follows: TGTGCCAGCAGGCCAGGGTCCGTTGGGGGATACGAGCAGTACTTC.

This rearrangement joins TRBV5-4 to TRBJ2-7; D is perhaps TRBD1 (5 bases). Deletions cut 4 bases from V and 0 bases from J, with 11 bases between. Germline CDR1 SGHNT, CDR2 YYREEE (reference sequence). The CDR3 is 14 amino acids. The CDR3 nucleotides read TGTGCCAGCAGCAATTCCGACAGCTCCTACGAGCAGTACTTC. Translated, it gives CASSNSDSSYEQYF.

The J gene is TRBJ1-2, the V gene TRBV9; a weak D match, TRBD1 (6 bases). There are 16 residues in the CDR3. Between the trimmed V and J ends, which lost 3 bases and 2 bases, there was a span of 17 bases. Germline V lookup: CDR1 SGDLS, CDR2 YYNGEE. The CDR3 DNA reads TGTGCCAGCAGCGCGACACTGGGGGGACACAACTATGGCTACACCTTC. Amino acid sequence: CASSATLGGHNYGYTF.